These T cell receptor beta chains were read from a single sample in a study of PD-1 blockade in mismatch repair-deficient tumors. Sequenced by immunoSEQ multiplex PCR; TCRdb stores in-frame clones only, minus some. The sample includes some 70,000 clones, 70% to 80% of them seen just once. The source material was peripheral blood, sampled 2 weeks after starting pembrolizumab. The receptors come from an adult with mismatch repair-deficient cancer. Both conserved end residues are part of each CDR3. A D gene is named only where the DNA matches it firmly. Not every row has a clone size; where given, it reads once, few, many or a size class.

>TRBJ2-7|TRBV18|13|.|.
CASSPASAYEQYF
TGTGCCAGCTCACCAGCTAGCGCGTACGAGCAGTACTTC
>TRBJ1-2|TRBV5-6|15|few|.
CASSPTTSPSYGYTF
TGTGCCAGCAGCCCCACGACCTCCCCAAGCTATGGCTACACCTTC
>TRBJ2-7|TRBV19|15|.|TRBD2
CASSKTSASSYEQYF
TGTGCCAGTAGTAAGACTAGCGCAAGCTCCTACGAGCAGTACTTC
>TRBJ1-5|TRBV27|14|.|.
CASSFGRGNQPQHF
TGTGCCAGCAGTTTTGGAAGGGGCAATCAGCCCCAGCATTTT
>TRBJ1-5|TRBV18|13|.|.
CASSPLGRARQHF
TGTGCCAGCTCACCACTGGGCAGGGCTCGTCAGCATTTT
>TRBJ1-2|TRBV11-1|13|.|.
CASSSQQGRGYTF
TGTGCCAGCAGCTCGCAACAGGGACGAGGCTACACCTTC
>TRBJ2-7|TRBV9|14|.|TRBD1
CASSPGQGEYEQYF
TGTGCCAGCAGCCCCGGACAGGGGGAATACGAGCAGTACTTC
>TRBJ2-2|TRBV7-9|14|.|TRBD1
CASSPTGDAGELFF
TGTGCCAGCAGCCCAACAGGGGATGCCGGGGAGCTGTTTTTT
>TRBJ2-7|TRBV6-1|15|.|.
CASSLRHPSTYEQYF
TGTGCCAGCAGCCTCCGGCACCCCTCCACCTACGAGCAGTACTTC
>TRBJ2-1|TRBV5-6|14|.|.
CASSLSSEYNEQFF
TGTGCCAGCAGCTTGAGTAGCGAATACAATGAGCAGTTCTTC
>TRBJ1-5|TRBV11-3|18|.|.
CASSLFFGEPYSNQPQHF
TGTGCCAGCAGCTTATTTTTTGGGGAGCCCTATAGCAATCAGCCCCAGCATTTT
>TRBJ1-2|TRBV27|12|few|TRBD1
CASSGQGEGYTF
TGTGCCAGCAGTGGACAGGGGGAGGGCTACACCTTC
>TRBJ2-1|TRBV6-5|14|.|TRBD2
CASKAGSSYNEQFF
TGTGCCAGCAAAGCGGGGTCATCCTACAATGAGCAGTTCTTC
>TRBJ2-2|TRBV9|12|.|.
CASSVNTGELFF
TGTGCCAGCAGCGTAAACACCGGGGAGCTGTTTTTT
>TRBJ1-5|TRBV11-3|13|.|.
CASSSRADQPQHF
TGTGCCAGCAGCTCCAGGGCAGATCAGCCCCAGCATTTT
>TRBJ2-7|TRBV6-1|15|.|TRBD2
CASSEERGAFYEQYF
TGTGCCAGCAGTGAGGAGCGGGGGGCATTCTACGAGCAGTACTTC
>TRBJ2-1|TRBV7-9|18|.|.
CASSFPQGSSGSYNEQFF
TGTGCCAGCAGCTTCCCCCAGGGCTCCTCGGGATCCTACAATGAGCAGTTCTTC
>TRBJ1-3|TRBV9|13|few|.
CASSVQNGNTIYF
TGTGCCAGCAGCGTTCAGAATGGAAACACCATATATTTT
>TRBJ2-3|TRBV7-3|13|.|.
CASSPPQGDTQYF
TGTGCCAGCAGCCCCCCCCAAGGAGATACGCAGTATTTT
>TRBJ2-3|TRBV29-1|13|few|.
CSVQSRGADTQYF
TGCAGCGTTCAGAGCAGGGGAGCAGATACGCAGTATTTT
>TRBJ2-7|TRBV19|18|.|.
CASSISFGAAAASYEQYF
TGTGCCAGTAGTATCAGTTTCGGAGCAGCCGCGGCCTCCTACGAGCAGTACTTC
>TRBJ2-3|TRBV6-6|12|.|.
CASSSKAGTQYF
TGTGCCAGCAGTTCCAAGGCTGGAACGCAGTATTTT
>TRBJ2-3|TRBV7-6|15|.|.
CASSPNFQPTDTQYF
TGTGCCAGCAGCCCAAATTTTCAGCCCACAGATACGCAGTATTTT
>TRBJ1-1|TRBV18|14|.|.
CASSPAGTSPEAFF
TGTGCCAGCTCACCCGCCGGGACATCACCTGAAGCTTTCTTT
>TRBJ2-1|TRBV27|20|.|.
CASSRTSGWGSASSYNEQFF
TGTGCCAGCAGTCGAACCTCAGGTTGGGGTAGCGCGAGCTCCTACAATGAGCAGTTCTTC
>TRBJ2-6|TRBV5-4|18|.|.
CASIRGRDIISGANVLTF
TGTGCCAGCATCAGGGGACGCGATATAATTTCTGGGGCCAACGTCCTGACTTTC
>TRBJ1-2|TRBV13|13|.|.
CASSLGGQGSYTF
TGTGCCAGCAGCTTAGGGGGGCAAGGTAGCTACACCTTC
>TRBJ1-3|TRBV9|14|.|.
CASSVWGSGNTIYF
TGTGCCAGCAGCGTGTGGGGCTCTGGAAACACCATATATTTT
>TRBJ2-2|TRBV10-3|14|.|TRBD2
CAITGTSGTGELFF
TGTGCCATCACTGGGACTAGCGGGACCGGGGAGCTGTTTTTT
>TRBJ2-5|TRBV2|18|.|TRBD2
CASSDASSGGLVGETQYF
TGTGCCAGCAGTGACGCGTCTAGCGGGGGTCTTGTGGGAGAGACCCAGTACTTC
>TRBJ2-7|TRBV28|15|.|.
CASSLRSRSLGEQYF
TGTGCCAGCAGTTTAAGGTCTAGATCCCTCGGCGAGCAGTACTTC
>TRBJ2-7|TRBV5-6|14|.|.
CASSPGGGSYEQYF
TGTGCCAGCAGCCCCGGAGGTGGCTCCTACGAGCAGTACTTC
>TRBJ2-7|TRBV19|13|few|TRBD1
CASSSTGGGEQYF
TGTGCCAGTAGTTCCACAGGGGGCGGTGAGCAGTACTTC
>TRBJ2-2|TRBV5-1|18|.|TRBD2
CASRRGASGFPHTGELFF
TGCGCCAGCAGAAGAGGTGCTAGCGGGTTCCCCCACACCGGGGAGCTGTTTTTT
>TRBJ2-2|TRBV5-4|12|.|.
CASSLVGGELFF
TGTGCCAGCAGCTTGGTTGGCGGGGAGCTGTTTTTT
>TRBJ2-5|TRBV19|15|.|.
CASSITGQEGETQYF
TGTGCCAGTAGTATTACCGGCCAAGAGGGGGAGACCCAGTACTTC
>TRBJ2-7|TRBV7-8|14|.|TRBD2
CASSSSGGIYEQYF
TGTGCCAGCAGCTCTAGCGGGGGCATCTACGAGCAGTACTTC
>TRBJ2-7|TRBV29-1|13|once|.
CSVLPDSGYEQYF
TGCAGCGTGCTACCCGACAGTGGCTACGAGCAGTACTTC
>TRBJ2-2|TRBV5-4|15|.|.
CASSRSRENTGELFF
TGTGCCAGCAGCAGAAGCCGGGAGAACACCGGGGAGCTGTTTTTT
>TRBJ2-1|TRBV7-3|15|few|TRBD2
CASSAGLAGHNEQFF
TGTGCCAGCAGCGCAGGACTAGCGGGCCACAATGAGCAGTTCTTC
>TRBJ2-7|TRBV19|14|.|.
CASTYRSDSYEQYF
TGTGCCAGTACCTACAGGAGCGACTCCTACGAGCAGTACTTC
>TRBJ2-7|TRBV6-5|15|.|TRBD1
CASSSYRTGTGEQYF
TGTGCCAGCAGTTCCTATCGGACAGGCACGGGGGAGCAGTACTTC
>TRBJ2-1|TRBV2|18|.|TRBD2
CACPEAASGTSGYNEQFF
TGTGCCTGTCCCGAAGCAGCGTCCGGGACTAGCGGATACAATGAGCAGTTCTTC
>TRBJ2-5|TRBV4-2|14|.|.
CASSQEQVQETQYF
TGTGCCAGCAGCCAAGAACAGGTCCAAGAGACCCAGTACTTC
>TRBJ1-3|TRBV30|16|.|.
CAWGSMTVISGNTIYF
TGTGCCTGGGGAAGCATGACAGTCATCTCTGGAAACACCATATATTTT
>TRBJ1-5|TRBV2|13|.|.
CASSGGELQPQHF
TGTGCCAGCAGTGGAGGGGAGTTACAGCCCCAGCATTTT
>TRBJ1-2|TRBV5-5|13|.|.
CASSSGGHYGYTF
TGTGCCAGCAGCTCGGGGGGACACTATGGCTACACCTTC
>TRBJ2-2|TRBV11-3|15|.|.
CASSLGRGRTGELFF
TGTGCCAGCAGCTTAGGCAGGGGTCGAACCGGGGAGCTGTTTTTT
>TRBJ1-1|TRBV29-1|14|.|.
CSGNPGAVNTEAFF
TGCAGCGGGAACCCAGGGGCAGTGAACACTGAAGCTTTCTTT
>TRBJ2-1|TRBV10-1|13|.|.
CASTPSGSVEQFF
TGCGCCAGCACCCCCTCGGGTTCCGTTGAGCAGTTCTTC
>TRBJ2-1|TRBV30|17|few|TRBD2
CAWTNRTGTSGSNEQFF
TGTGCCTGGACGAACCGGACCGGGACTAGCGGGAGTAATGAGCAGTTCTTC
>TRBJ1-1|TRBV6-5|13|.|.
CASRTGTDTEAFF
TGTGCCAGCAGAACAGGGACGGACACTGAAGCTTTCTTT
>TRBJ1-1|TRBV5-1|15|.|.
CASSLETRPNTEAFF
TGCGCCAGCAGCTTGGAGACACGGCCGAACACTGAAGCTTTCTTT
>TRBJ1-4|TRBV10-2|14|.|TRBD1
CASSELRDSEKLFF
TGCGCCAGCAGTGAGCTCCGGGACAGTGAAAAACTGTTTTTT
>TRBJ2-1|TRBV6-4|17|.|TRBD2
CASSDSPGGRRYNEQFF
TGTGCCAGCAGTGACTCGCCCGGCGGGAGGCGGTACAATGAGCAGTTCTTC
>TRBJ1-4|TRBV28|15|.|.
CASSSPGPGNEKLFF
TGTGCCAGCAGTTCCCCGGGCCCGGGGAATGAAAAACTGTTTTTT
>TRBJ1-2|TRBV9|13|few|.
CASSVAGIHGYTF
TGTGCCAGCAGCGTAGCCGGAATCCATGGCTACACCTTC